These T cell receptor beta chains were read from a single sample in a study of OX40 agonist ivuxolimab in advanced cancers. Method: immunoSEQ multiplex PCR; TCRdb's copy keeps in-frame clones and lacks some. The sample yields fewer than 70,000 clones, roughly nine tenths seen once. The sequences come from CD4+ or CD8+ T cells sorted from blood, collected in a trial of the OX40 agonist ivuxolimab. These receptors all come from an adult with an advanced solid tumor such as melanoma, head and neck, liver or kidney cancer. Each CDR3 is given with its conserved first and last residue. Each record gives: J gene, V gene, CDR3 protein.

J gene: TRBJ2-1; V gene: TRBV5-1; CDR3 protein: CASSLVGVGNEQFF
J gene: TRBJ1-2; V gene: TRBV10-3; CDR3 protein: CAISEANTGVRGYTF
J gene: TRBJ2-2; V gene: TRBV5-1; CDR3 protein: CASKGEGRGTGELFF
J gene: TRBJ2-1; V gene: TRBV19; CDR3 protein: CATTNSITTSGGRLDNEQFF
J gene: TRBJ2-5; V gene: TRBV14; CDR3 protein: CASSPNDILETQYF
J gene: TRBJ2-6; V gene: TRBV29-1; CDR3 protein: CSSITQGDSGANVLTF
J gene: TRBJ2-1; V gene: TRBV7-6; CDR3 protein: CASSSTSLAGNNEQFF
J gene: TRBJ1-1; V gene: TRBV2; CDR3 protein: CASSATKTGGSTEAFF
J gene: TRBJ2-1; V gene: TRBV11-3; CDR3 protein: CASSLAHFSSYNEQFF
J gene: TRBJ2-3; V gene: TRBV27; CDR3 protein: CTSSLIVAGGTDTQYF
J gene: TRBJ2-5; V gene: TRBV7-3; CDR3 protein: CASSLRGLAEGETQYF
J gene: TRBJ2-7; V gene: TRBV7-9; CDR3 protein: CASSLFRGGTYEQYF
J gene: TRBJ1-2; V gene: TRBV28; CDR3 protein: CASSRGRTDYGYTF
J gene: TRBJ2-5; V gene: TRBV5-1; CDR3 protein: CASSFGRVEETQYF
J gene: TRBJ2-1; V gene: TRBV7-2; CDR3 protein: CASSLAGSSYNEQFF
J gene: TRBJ2-5; V gene: TRBV13; CDR3 protein: CASSSDRQETQYF
J gene: TRBJ1-2; V gene: TRBV5-1; CDR3 protein: CASSGGYYGYTF
J gene: TRBJ2-7; V gene: TRBV27; CDR3 protein: CASRAGSGYEQYF
J gene: TRBJ2-7; V gene: TRBV7-2; CDR3 protein: CASSLRLAGGAYEQYF
J gene: TRBJ2-1; V gene: TRBV5-3; CDR3 protein: CARSLGGRALVTEQFF
J gene: TRBJ1-1; V gene: TRBV19; CDR3 protein: CASTGRPWTEAFF
J gene: TRBJ2-7; V gene: TRBV9; CDR3 protein: CASSVGGTGSEQYF
J gene: TRBJ1-4; V gene: TRBV7-9; CDR3 protein: CASRSDGGEKLFF
J gene: TRBJ2-1; V gene: TRBV7-6; CDR3 protein: CASRRTVVSSYNEQFF
J gene: TRBJ2-1; V gene: TRBV5-4; CDR3 protein: CASSLVGLAGNEQFF
J gene: TRBJ2-5; V gene: TRBV6-5; CDR3 protein: CASSGGTVEKTQYF
J gene: TRBJ2-1; V gene: TRBV5-1; CDR3 protein: CASSSPHDRARGNEQFF
J gene: TRBJ2-2; V gene: TRBV20-1; CDR3 protein: CSASYGELFF
J gene: TRBJ2-1; V gene: TRBV9; CDR3 protein: CASSEGTSPQSEQFF
J gene: TRBJ1-1; V gene: TRBV27; CDR3 protein: CASSVGPNTEAFF
J gene: TRBJ2-1; V gene: TRBV7-3; CDR3 protein: CASAQSGGEQFF
J gene: TRBJ2-3; V gene: TRBV9; CDR3 protein: CASSGLVNTQYF
J gene: TRBJ1-5; V gene: TRBV19; CDR3 protein: CASMVGAAGYSNQPQHF
J gene: TRBJ1-2; V gene: TRBV7-9; CDR3 protein: CASSLGTGSTYGYTF
J gene: TRBJ2-2; V gene: TRBV30; CDR3 protein: CAWSVGQYTGELFF
J gene: TRBJ2-3; V gene: TRBV27; CDR3 protein: CASSLGRVTTQYF
J gene: TRBJ2-1; V gene: TRBV7-6; CDR3 protein: CASSLVHNPVNEQFF
J gene: TRBJ1-1; V gene: TRBV4-2; CDR3 protein: CASSQDAGYNMNTEAFF
J gene: TRBJ2-5; V gene: TRBV27; CDR3 protein: CASSPPSVSVVIPSLNGLETQYF
J gene: TRBJ1-1; V gene: TRBV27; CDR3 protein: CASSLSGGIGEAFF
J gene: TRBJ2-2; V gene: TRBV6-1; CDR3 protein: CASSVTSVNTGELFF
J gene: TRBJ1-1; V gene: TRBV2; CDR3 protein: CASSEIPDSAFAFF
J gene: TRBJ2-3; V gene: TRBV9; CDR3 protein: CASSVIAGAPDTQYF
J gene: TRBJ2-3; V gene: TRBV19; CDR3 protein: CASSIGVGGSTDTQYF
J gene: TRBJ2-2; V gene: TRBV28; CDR3 protein: CASSLSGFVTGELFF
J gene: TRBJ1-3; V gene: TRBV11-2; CDR3 protein: CASSLGGGNTIYF
J gene: TRBJ2-1; V gene: TRBV27; CDR3 protein: CASSLWSAHNEQFF
J gene: TRBJ2-3; V gene: TRBV9; CDR3 protein: CASSDIPGLHTDTQYF
J gene: TRBJ2-1; V gene: TRBV28; CDR3 protein: CASSLDDPTYNEQFF
J gene: TRBJ2-5; V gene: TRBV5-4; CDR3 protein: CASSLRTYQETQYF
J gene: TRBJ2-7; V gene: TRBV27; CDR3 protein: CASSPDRDRNYEQYF
J gene: TRBJ1-3; V gene: TRBV28; CDR3 protein: CASSFNYRAGNTIYF
J gene: TRBJ2-2; V gene: TRBV30; CDR3 protein: CAWIMDFMLGGELFF
J gene: TRBJ1-5; V gene: TRBV10-2; CDR3 protein: CASGYRNQPQHF